Listed below are T cell receptor beta chains from one sample, sequenced in a study of OX40 agonist ivuxolimab in advanced cancers. Sequencing was performed with immunoSEQ multiplex PCR; in TCRdb, only in-frame clones are kept and a portion is missing. Here the sample spans 73,000 or so clones, 88% being singletons. The source was CD4+ or CD8+ T cells sorted from blood, collected in a trial of the OX40 agonist ivuxolimab. The receptor set was obtained from an adult with an advanced solid tumor such as melanoma, head and neck, liver or kidney cancer. CDR3s include the opening cysteine and the closing phenylalanine or tryptophan. The D gene is left open where the match is weak. Clone size is not always given. Where it is, it says once, few, many or a class for expanded clones.

TGTGCCAGCAGCCCTCCCGGTAGCGGGGTTTCTGGTACGCAGTATTTT CASSPPGSGVSGTQYF TRBJ2-3 TRBV7-9 TRBD2 -
TGTGCCTGGTCGACAGTGATAAATGAGCAGTTCTTC CAWSTVINEQFF TRBJ2-1 TRBV30 - -
TGTGCCAGCAGCTTAGAGAACACTGAAGCTTTCTTT CASSLENTEAFF TRBJ1-1 TRBV11-2 - -
TGTGCCAGCAGCGTAGCAGGGAGGAACACTGAAGCTTTCTTT CASSVAGRNTEAFF TRBJ1-1 TRBV9 - -
TGTGCCAGCAGTGAAGACAGGAGCTCTGGAAACACCATATATTTT CASSEDRSSGNTIYF TRBJ1-3 TRBV6-1 - -
TGTGCCAGCAGCCCCCTTGGAGTGGGGGGGGAGCAGTACTTC CASSPLGVGGEQYF TRBJ2-7 TRBV7-8 TRBD2 -
TGTGCCAGCAGTGAGTCAGGGGTGGCTGAAGCTTTCTTT CASSESGVAEAFF TRBJ1-1 TRBV2 - -
TGTGCCAGCAGCCAAGTCCCAGCGCGGCAGTTCTTC CASSQVPARQFF TRBJ2-1 TRBV14 - -
TGTGCCAGCAGTCGCGCGAGCGGGGGGCTAAATGAGCAGTTCTTC CASSRASGGLNEQFF TRBJ2-1 TRBV4-2 TRBD2 few
TGTGCCAGTAGTATTAACGGAGTCTACGAGCAGTACTTC CASSINGVYEQYF TRBJ2-7 TRBV19 - -
TGTGCCATCAGTGAGGAGGCTCTCGAGCAGTACTTC CAISEEALEQYF TRBJ2-7 TRBV10-3 - -
TGCGCCAGCAGCGTCGCGGGACACCACACAGATACGCAGTATTTT CASSVAGHHTDTQYF TRBJ2-3 TRBV5-1 - -
TGCGCCAGCAGCTTGGTTAGCGGGAGTGTGCATGAGCAGTTCTTC CASSLVSGSVHEQFF TRBJ2-1 TRBV5-1 TRBD2 once
TGTGCCAGCAGTTCAGGCCGGGGATGGTCCTACAATGAGCAGTTCTTC CASSSGRGWSYNEQFF TRBJ2-1 TRBV27 - once
TGTGCCTGGGCTAGCGGGCGCCCCTACGAGCAGTACTTC CAWASGRPYEQYF TRBJ2-7 TRBV30 TRBD2 -
TGTGCAAGTCGCTTAGCCCGGGACGGGAGCTCCTACGAGCAGTACTTC CASRLARDGSSYEQYF TRBJ2-7 TRBV12-2 - -
TGTGCCAGCAGCGGACAGAACTACGAGCAGTACTTC CASSGQNYEQYF TRBJ2-7 TRBV2 - -
TGTGCCAGCAGCTTAGGGCCTGGGGCCAACGTCCTGACTTTC CASSLGPGANVLTF TRBJ2-6 TRBV11-1 - few
TGTGCCAGCAGTTCTCAGGGGCGGGATGAAGCTTTCTTT CASSSQGRDEAFF TRBJ1-1 TRBV27 - -
TGTGCCAGCAGTCGCATACAGGGGGCGTATCAGCCCCAGCATTTT CASSRIQGAYQPQHF TRBJ1-5 TRBV28 TRBD1 -
TGTGCCAATACCCGGACTGCCGGCTCTGGAAACACCATATATTTT CANTRTAGSGNTIYF TRBJ1-3 TRBV19 - -
TGTGCCAGTAGGGCGCCTGGGACGGCTTATAGCAATCAGCCCCAGCATTTT CASRAPGTAYSNQPQHF TRBJ1-5 TRBV19 - -
TGTGCCAGCAGCCGGGCCACAGATACGCAGTATTTT CASSRATDTQYF TRBJ2-3 TRBV7-2 - -
TGTGCCAGCAGCTTAGGGGCGGGAGCTCGGGACGAGCAGTACTTC CASSLGAGARDEQYF TRBJ2-7 TRBV11-1 TRBD2 -
TGTGCCAGCAGCGTAGTAGAAGGGACTGGAAACACCATATATTTT CASSVVEGTGNTIYF TRBJ1-3 TRBV9 - -
TGTGCCTGGGGGGACAGGGGCTCTGAAGCTTTCTTT CAWGDRGSEAFF TRBJ1-1 TRBV30 TRBD1 -
TGTGCCACCAGCAGAGATTGGAGTTGGGAGCTGTTTTTT CATSRDWSWELFF TRBJ2-2 TRBV15 - -
TGTGCCAGCAGCTCCTCCGGGACTAGCGGGAGAGCGGAGCAGTTCTTC CASSSSGTSGRAEQFF TRBJ2-1 TRBV7-8 TRBD2 -
TGTGCCAGCAGACCCGGACAGGGGTCAGATACGCAGTATTTT CASRPGQGSDTQYF TRBJ2-3 TRBV6-5 TRBD1 once
TGTGCCACCAGCAGAGAACGGGACAGGTGGGGTGAAAAACTGTTTTTT CATSRERDRWGEKLFF TRBJ1-4 TRBV15 TRBD1 -
TGTGCCAGTAGTGAACCCGGGACAGGGAAAAACGAGCAGTACTTC CASSEPGTGKNEQYF TRBJ2-7 TRBV19 TRBD1 -
TGTGCCAGCAGCTTAGTCCGCGTTAACTACAATGAGCAGTTCTTC CASSLVRVNYNEQFF TRBJ2-1 TRBV7-9 - -
TGTGCCAGCAGTCCAGGAGGACAGGTAAACACTGAAGCTTTCTTT CASSPGGQVNTEAFF TRBJ1-1 TRBV27 TRBD1 -
TGTGCCAGCAGCTTCAGGACAGGGTTTGGAGAAAAACTGTTTTTT CASSFRTGFGEKLFF TRBJ1-4 TRBV11-2 TRBD1 -
TGTGCCGGAAAAGCGGGGATGGGGACTGAGCAGTTCTTC CAGKAGMGTEQFF TRBJ2-1 TRBV2 TRBD2 -
TGTGCCAGCAGATCTCCAGGGGCAGTCGCCTACGAGCAGTACTTC CASRSPGAVAYEQYF TRBJ2-7 TRBV6-1 - -
TGTGCCAGCAGCCCGCCCGGCCGAACTAACTATGGCTACACCTTC CASSPPGRTNYGYTF TRBJ1-2 TRBV4-2 - -
TGTGCCAGCAGTTACTCGTGGCAGGCGGGGAACTATGGCTACACCTTC CASSYSWQAGNYGYTF TRBJ1-2 TRBV6-5 - -
TGTGCCAGCAGTCCTCCGGCGGGGGCAAGTAACTATGGCTACACCTTC CASSPPAGASNYGYTF TRBJ1-2 TRBV5-6 - -
TGTGCCAGCAGAAAATTCTCCGGGACTAGCGGACTCAATGAGCAGTTCTTC CASRKFSGTSGLNEQFF TRBJ2-1 TRBV27 TRBD2 once
TGTGCCAGCAGCTTAGACGGGACAGTACGCTTTGGCTACACCTTC CASSLDGTVRFGYTF TRBJ1-2 TRBV11-1 TRBD1 few
TGTGCCAGCTCACCCCCCCTGGCAGAAGCTTTCTTT CASSPPLAEAFF TRBJ1-1 TRBV18 - -
TGTGCCAGTAGGAAGGACAGCTCTGGGGCCAACGTCCTGACTTTC CASRKDSSGANVLTF TRBJ2-6 TRBV19 - -
TGTGCCAGCAGTTTCGGAGGGTCGGTTAACACCGGGGAGCTGTTTTTT CASSFGGSVNTGELFF TRBJ2-2 TRBV28 - once
TGTGCCAGCAGAGGAGACAGGGAGCGGCAGCCCCAGCATTTT CASRGDRERQPQHF TRBJ1-5 TRBV6-5 TRBD1 -
TGTGCCAGCAGCGAAGATCAAACAGGGGGCGGGGAGCAGTTCTTC CASSEDQTGGGEQFF TRBJ2-1 TRBV9 TRBD1 once
TGTGCCAGCAGCCTGCTGACAGACACTGAAGCTTTCTTT CASSLLTDTEAFF TRBJ1-1 TRBV7-3 - -
TGCAGCGTTAGGTCCCGACGGAACACTGAAGCTTTCTTT CSVRSRRNTEAFF TRBJ1-1 TRBV29-1 - -
TGTGCCAGCAGGCAGTTGGCAGGGGGCAATCAGCCCCAGCATTTT CASRQLAGGNQPQHF TRBJ1-5 TRBV27 - -
TGTGCCTGGAGCCAGGACTCAGCCCATGGCTACACCTTC CAWSQDSAHGYTF TRBJ1-2 TRBV30 - -